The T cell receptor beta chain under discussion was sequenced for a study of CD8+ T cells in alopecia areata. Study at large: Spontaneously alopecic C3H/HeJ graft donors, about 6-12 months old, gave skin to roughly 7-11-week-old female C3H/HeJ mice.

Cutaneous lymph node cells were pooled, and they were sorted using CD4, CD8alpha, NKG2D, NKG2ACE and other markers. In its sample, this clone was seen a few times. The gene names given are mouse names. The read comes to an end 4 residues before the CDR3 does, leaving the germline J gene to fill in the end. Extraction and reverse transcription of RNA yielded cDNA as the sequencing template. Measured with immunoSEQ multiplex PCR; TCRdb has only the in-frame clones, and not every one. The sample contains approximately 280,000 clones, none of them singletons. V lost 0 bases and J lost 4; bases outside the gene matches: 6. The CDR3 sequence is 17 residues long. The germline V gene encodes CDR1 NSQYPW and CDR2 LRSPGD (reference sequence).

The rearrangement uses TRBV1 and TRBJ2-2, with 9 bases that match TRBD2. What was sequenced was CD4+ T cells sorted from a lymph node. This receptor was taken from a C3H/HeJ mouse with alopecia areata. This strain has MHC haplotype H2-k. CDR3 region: CTCSAELGGAGTGQLYF. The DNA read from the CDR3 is TGCACCTGCAGTGCAGAACTGGGGGGCGCCGGCACCGGG.